The 24 T cell receptor beta chains below come from one sample, sequenced in a study of PD-1 blockade in classical Hodgkin lymphoma. Noted time point: cycle 4 day 1 (C4D1), after 6 weeks of nivolumab. After autologous stem cell transplantation all patients relapsed, and prior brentuximab vedotin exposure differed between cohorts. The repertoire was sequenced with immunoSEQ multiplex PCR; TCRdb's copy has only in-frame clones and lacks some. The table shows roughly 60,000 clones, with around 90% occurring only once. The sample was peripheral blood mononuclear cells (PBMCs), taken before the fourth cycle of nivolumab. The receptors come from a human donor with classical Hodgkin lymphoma.

The rearrangement links TRBV19 to TRBJ1-2; no clear D. The CDR3 length is 13 residues. The V gene lost 5 bases and the J gene lost 2 bases, with 9 bases spanning the gap. Germline loops: CDR1 LNHDA, CDR2 SQIVND (reference sequence). The CDR3 DNA reads as TGTGCCAGTAGTCCGCAGCTAAACTATGGCTACACCTTC. Encoded protein: CASSPQLNYGYTF.

The rearrangement uses TRBV4-1 and TRBJ1-2, with 8 bases lining up with TRBD1. The V and J ends lost 3 bases and 4 bases, in that order; junction bases with no gene match: 7. CDR3 size: 15 residues. The germline gives CDR1 MGHRA, CDR2 YSYEKL. The CDR3 DNA is TGCGCCAGCAGCCATCGGGACAGGAAAGCCTATGGCTACACCTTC. Residues: CASSHRDRKAYGYTF.

The CDR3 loop is CAITQQLGRSRYSKSDGYTF. CDR3 DNA: TGTGCCATCACTCAACAGTTAGGACGTTCGAGATACTCTAAAAGTGATGGCTACACCTTC. The chain employs TRBV10-3 and TRBJ1-2, with no clear D. The CDR3 consists of 20 residues. Between the trimmed V and J ends, which lost 7 bases and 6 bases, there was a span of 36 bases. Germline V gene sequence: CDR1 ENHRY, CDR2 SYGVKD.

The chain joins TRBV29-1 to TRBJ2-3, with D tentatively TRBD1 (5 bases). The V and J ends lost 4 bases and 6 bases respectively, with 14 bases between them. The CDR3 length is 13 residues. CDR1 SQVTM and CDR2 ANQGSEA come from the germline V gene. The CDR3 DNA sequence: TGCAGCGTTGTACAGGCGAATAAGGATACGCAGTATTTT. Translated: CSVVQANKDTQYF.

The CDR3 DNA reads as TGTGCCAGCGGGGGTGCGGGGGGGTATACTGGCACAGATACGCAGTATTTT. Translated: CASGGAGGYTGTDTQYF. The chain combines TRBV27 with TRBJ2-3; 9 nucleotides agree with TRBD2. The CDR3 has 17 amino acids. Germline trimming cut 8 bases from V and 1 base from J; bases unmatched to any gene: 13. Germline-derived CDR1 and CDR2 are MNHEY and SMNVEV (reference sequence).

Only one count was recorded for this clone. Here the CDR3 reads CASSEIDRGASPLHF. The CDR3 DNA sequence: TGTGCCAGCAGTGAAATCGACAGAGGGGCGTCACCCCTCCACTTT. The chain uses TRBV6-1 and TRBJ1-6; tentative D call: TRBD1 (5 bases). CDR3 length: 15 amino acids. The V gene lost 2 bases and the J gene lost 10 bases, with 15 bases spanning the gap. Germline lookup yields CDR1 MNHNS and CDR2 SASEGT.

V and J are TRBV15 and TRBJ2-2; TRBD1 might be the D (5 bases). Trimming took off 9 bases at V and 5 bases at J, with 22 bases between the two ends. In germline, CDR1 is LNHNV, CDR2 YYDKDF (reference sequence). The CDR3 spans 16 residues. The CDR3 DNA follows: TGTGCCACACGAGACAGCTCCCTACCTAGTACCGGGGAGCTGTTTTTT. Its protein product is CATRDSSLPSTGELFF.

V gene TRBV7-8 combines with J gene TRBJ1-5, with TRBD1 as a possible D gene (5 bases). V gave up 3 bases and J gave up 0 bases, with 15 bases separating them. There are 17 residues in the CDR3. Germline V lookup: CDR1 SGHVS, CDR2 FQNEAQ. For the CDR3, the DNA is TGTGCCAGCAGCTTGTCCCGGACACCCTTTAGCAATCAGCCCCAGCATTTT. Its translation is CASSLSRTPFSNQPQHF. Together with reference TRBV7-8 and TRBJ1-5, the CDR3 gives the full variable domain: GAGVSQSPRYKVAKRGQDVALRCDPISGHVSLFWYQQALGQGPEFLTYFQNEAQLDKSGLPSDRFFAERPEGSVSTLKIQRTQQEDSAVYLCASSLSRTPFSNQPQHFGDGTRLSIL.

The chain couples TRBV30 to TRBJ2-5; TRBD1 or TRBD2 may be the D gene (5 bases each). V lost 6 bases and J 2 bases, leaving 19 bases between the germline ends. Germline V gene sequence: CDR1 GTSNPN, CDR2 SVGIG (reference sequence). The CDR3 is made up of 15 amino acids. The CDR3 bases are TGTGCCTGTAATCGACCCGGGACCACGCAAGAGACCCAGTACTTC. Translating gives CACNRPGTTQETQYF.

V and J are TRBV29-1 and TRBJ1-1; D gene uncertain. Trimming took 7 bases from V and 2 from J, leaving 8 bases between them. Germline loops: CDR1 SQVTM, CDR2 ANQGSEA. This CDR3 region has 11 residues. The CDR3 sequence: CSASYNTEAFF. The CDR3 DNA reads TGCAGCGCTAGCTATAACACTGAAGCTTTCTTT.

This CDR3 reads CASSHRQGGNTEAFF. In nucleotides, the CDR3 is TGTGCCAGCTCACATCGCCAGGGCGGGAACACTGAAGCTTTCTTT. The gene calls are TRBV18 and TRBJ1-1; D might be TRBD1 (5 bases). The V gene's germline CDR1 is KGHSH and CDR2 LQKENI. This CDR3 contains 15 residues. Trimming removed 4 bases from V and 1 base from J, with 13 bases in between.

V usage is TRBV27 and J usage is TRBJ2-7; D gene ambiguous. This CDR3 contains 13 residues. Trimming took 8 bases from V and 5 from J, leaving 16 bases between them. CDR1 is MNHEY and CDR2 is SMNVEV in the germline V gene (reference sequence). The DNA for the CDR3 is TGTGCCAGCGGCCCCTCAGGTAGGGACGAGCAGTACTTC. Its translation: CASGPSGRDEQYF.

This chain uses TRBV28 with TRBJ2-7; D unclear. Germline assignment: CDR1 MDHEN and CDR2 SYDVKM. The CDR3 covers 16 residues. V shed 1 base and J shed 4 bases, with 17 bases lying between them. The CDR3 here is CASSLLTRHMLYEQYF. CDR3 nucleotides: TGTGCCAGCAGTTTATTAACACGACACATGTTATACGAGCAGTACTTC.

This clone was observed a few times. This rearrangement joins TRBV30 to TRBJ1-1; 7 bases fit TRBD1. Germline loops: CDR1 GTSNPN, CDR2 SVGIG (reference sequence). The CDR3 extends over 15 amino acids. CDR3 amino acids: CADRETVYGNTEAFF. CDR3 sequence (DNA): TGTGCTGACAGGGAAACGGTTTATGGGAACACTGAAGCTTTCTTT.

The chain couples TRBV6-1 to TRBJ2-7; D remains unclear. The CDR3 consists of 12 residues. From germline, CDR1 is MNHNS and CDR2 SASEGT. The V end was cut by 2 bases, the J end by 3 bases, with 5 bases between. DNA for the CDR3: TGTGCCAGCAGTGAAAATGGCTACGAGCAGTACTTC. This sequence encodes CASSENGYEQYF.

The chain uses TRBV5-6 and TRBJ1-5; D is ambiguous. V was clipped by 4 bases and J by 4 bases, with 6 bases between them. Germline V CDR1 and CDR2: SGHDT, YYEEEE. The CDR3 is 12 amino acids. The CDR3 spells CASSKQNQPQHF. CDR3 in DNA: TGTGCCAGCAGCAAGCAGAATCAGCCCCAGCATTTT.

This rearrangement joins TRBV5-4 to TRBJ2-1; tentatively, D is TRBD1 (6 bases). This CDR3 is built from 15 residues. The germline V and J ends were trimmed by 4 bases and 5 bases, with 16 bases remaining between them. Per the germline V gene, CDR1 is SGHNT and CDR2 is YYREEE (reference sequence). The CDR3, as DNA: TGTGCCAGCAGCGCCTTTCAGGGGTTAGACAATGAGCAGTTCTTC. Amino acid sequence: CASSAFQGLDNEQFF. Using reference TRBV5-4 and TRBJ2-1 for the parts outside the CDR3, the full variable domain is ETGVTQSPTHLIKTRGQQVTLRCSSQSGHNTVSWYQQALGQGPQFIFQYYREEENGRGNFPPRFSGLQFPNYSSELNVNALELDDSALYLCASSAFQGLDNEQFFGPGTRLTVL.

V is TRBV12-5 and J is TRBJ2-1; 9 bases agree with TRBD1. Germline V gives CDR1 LGHNT, CDR2 FRNRAP. Trimming at V came to 6 bases and at J to 0 bases, leaving 12 bases not matched to a gene. CDR3 length: 18 residues. DNA of the CDR3: TGTGCTAGTGGCCGAATCCCGTACAGGGGGCCCTCCTACAATGAGCAGTTCTTC. Protein sequence: CASGRIPYRGPSYNEQFF. Filled out from reference TRBV12-5 and TRBJ2-1, the complete variable domain reads DARVTQTPRHKVTEMGQEVTMRCQPILGHNTVFWYRQTMMQGLELLAYFRNRAPLDDSGMPKDRFSAEMPDATLATLKIQPSEPRDSAVYFCASGRIPYRGPSYNEQFFGPGTRLTVL.

This chain connects TRBV6-5 to TRBJ2-5; D not certain. The CDR3 length is 10 residues. Germline V gene sequence: CDR1 MNHEY, CDR2 SVGAGI. The V gene lost 8 bases and the J gene lost 5 bases, with 6 bases spanning the gap. DNA of the CDR3: TGTGCCAGCGGCTGGGAGACCCAGTACTTC. Residues: CASGWETQYF.

DNA of the CDR3: TGTGCCAGCAGCTTACAGGGGGACCTTAACAATGAGCAGTTCTTC. Encoded protein: CASSLQGDLNNEQFF. The rearrangement uses TRBV7-2 and TRBJ2-1; 7 positions match TRBD1. The CDR3 loop spans 15 amino acids. Germline V lookup: CDR1 SGHTA, CDR2 FQGNSA. Losses at the gene ends were 2 bases for V and 5 bases for J; bases not matched to a gene: 6.

This chain uses TRBV6-5 with TRBJ1-2; the D is unclear. The germline gives CDR1 MNHEY, CDR2 SVGAGI. The CDR3 length is 12 residues. Trimming shortened V by 5 bases and J by 5 bases, and 9 bases separated the two germline ends. Written as DNA, the CDR3 is TGTGCCAGCAGTCGAGACAAGTATGGCTACACCTTC. Its protein is CASSRDKYGYTF.

This rearrangement joins TRBV6-4 to TRBJ1-3; D gene unclear. Germline V gene lookup returns CDR1 MRHNA and CDR2 SNTAGT. The CDR3 totals 11 residues. Trimming left V 6 bases short and J 4 bases short, with 4 bases between. CDR3 DNA: TGTGCCAGCAGCGGAGGAAACACCATATATTTT. Residues: CASSGGNTIYF.

The rearrangement links TRBV6-1 to TRBJ1-6; no definite D call. Germline lookup yields CDR1 MNHNS and CDR2 SASEGT. V shed 3 bases and J shed 8 bases, with 14 bases lying between them. This CDR3 has 15 amino acids. The CDR3 loop reads CASSDYTTPYSPLHF. The CDR3 DNA sequence: TGTGCCAGCAGTGATTACACTACCCCATATTCACCCCTCCACTTT.

The chain recombines TRBV18 with TRBJ1-2; 8 positions match TRBD1. The V gene end was trimmed by 1 base and the J gene end by 4 bases; junction bases not matched to a gene: 5. Germline CDR1 KGHSH, CDR2 LQKENI. CDR3 length: 15 residues. The chain's CDR3 is CASSPLDRGGYGYTF. The DNA of the CDR3 is TGTGCCAGCTCACCACTTGACAGGGGTGGCTATGGCTACACCTTC.